One T cell receptor (beta chain) is described in this entry. Its binding antigen is unknown. Base-call qualities are not available, and no considerably larger clone is one nucleotide away. From the cysteine up to the phenylalanine, the CDR3 has a length of 15 residues. The read is trimmed to its CDR3 DNA, 45 bases read in frame from base 1. For this chain, trimming is 4 bases at the V end and 7 bases at the J end, and the number of junction bases without a gene match is 6. According to the germline V gene, CDR1 reads SGDLS and CDR2 reads YYNGEE. The library was prepared using the immunoSEQ multiplex PCR assay. TCRdb limited this immuneACCESS table to in-frame rearrangements with V and J called. A share of clones is missing; checked studies link under half to unresolved V genes, and the rest is unexplained. This sample is represented by about 53,000 clones; more than 75% of them were singletons. Of the sample, just over 3% is held by the ten largest clones.

The data belong to a study of T cell changes during pregnancy in multiple sclerosis (dated by TCRdb to about 2019). For context, the study as a whole: The study examined how the T cell repertoire changed over the course of pregnancy in women with multiple sclerosis.

The TCR sequence derives from a female donor with multiple sclerosis, enrolled in a pregnancy study. The sequenced sample was CD8+ T cells from peripheral blood mononuclear cells, obtained before pregnancy. The rearrangement combines TRBV9 with TRBJ1-6; TRBD1 lines up with 9 middle nucleotides. The CDR3 in this case is CASSPRDRANSPLHF. The DNA sequence is TGTGCCAGCAGCCCCCGGGACAGGGCAAATTCACCCCTCCACTTT.